This TCR beta chain was found in a study of CD8+CD57+ T cells in acquired aplastic anemia listed by TCRdb under 2018. General notes on the study: A mean of roughly 3.2 ug of DNA, ranging from about 0.19 to 30 ug, was extracted from sorted CD4+ and CD8+ cells. CD8+CD57+ expansion was defined as frequency above the mean frequency observed in healthy subjects.

Genomic DNA served as template for TCR beta VDJ combination and CDR3 sequence profiling. An Illumina HiSeq 2000 was used for TCR repertoire sequencing. As for how the authors treated the data: TRBV/TRBJ rearrangement plots, CDR3 size and DJ length profiles, and Simpson's diversity index were used to evaluate the repertoires. The immunodominant clone was defined as the most abundant DNA sequence in deep sequencing data. CDR3 amino acid sequences were screened for sharing across subjects and were compared with published repertoires and the VDJdb database. TCRdb's own reprocessing of the public reads used fastp at Q25 and MiXCR and kept productive beta chains. One record per CDR3 amino acid sequence lists the most common genes and DNA. The V and J calls, along with clone size, are taken from TCRdb and not from the paper's own processing. In all, the sample holds about 160,000 distinct CDR3 sequences, and 40% to 55% of those were seen once. The ten largest make up approximately 3% of the sample.

Study-wide findings and limitations: No significant difference in CD8+ Simpson's diversity was found between patients and healthy controls (P=0.060). Although some 28 CD8+ CDR3 sequences were shared by patients and controls, these sequences appeared highly expressed in patients and within the immunodominant clones of patients.

Expansion of CD8+CD57+ cells had been shown by flow cytometry in the patients chosen for sequencing. Every patient had a diagnosis of severe acquired aplastic anemia based on International Study of Aplastic Anemia and Agranulocytosis and Camitta criteria. Patients had received no therapy at the time of blood sampling. The study deep-sequenced TCR repertoires of sorted CD4+ and CD8+ blood T cells from severe aplastic anemia patients and healthy subjects. In the USA, patient enrollment took place under clinicaltrials.gov protocols 00001620, 01623167, 00001397, 00071045, 00081523 and 00961064. Ficoll-Paque density gradient centrifugation was used to isolate peripheral blood mononuclear cells. Before DNA was extracted, CD4+ and CD8+ T cells were sorted using either FACS or magnetic beads. A note on this clonotype: The target of this receptor is not known. Base qualities are missing; no much larger clone stands one base away.

Sequencing was carried out using sorted CD4+, CD8+, or CD8+CD57+ T cells (not recorded which) from PBMCs. This TCR was sampled from a human donor with aplastic anemia.

CDR3 loop: CASSYIAGEQFF. In nucleotide form, the sequence is TGTGCCAGCAGCTATATAGCCGGTGAGCAGTTCTTC. The chain couples TRBV5-4 to TRBJ2-1; the D segment cannot be called with confidence. The CDR3, cysteine through phenylalanine, is 12 amino acids long. Only the CDR3 DNA is retained, 36 bases long and in frame from the first base. The germline V gene (reference sequence) supplies CDR1 SGHNT and CDR2 YYREEE. V is reduced by 3 bases and J by 9 bases, leaving a spacing of 10 bases between them.